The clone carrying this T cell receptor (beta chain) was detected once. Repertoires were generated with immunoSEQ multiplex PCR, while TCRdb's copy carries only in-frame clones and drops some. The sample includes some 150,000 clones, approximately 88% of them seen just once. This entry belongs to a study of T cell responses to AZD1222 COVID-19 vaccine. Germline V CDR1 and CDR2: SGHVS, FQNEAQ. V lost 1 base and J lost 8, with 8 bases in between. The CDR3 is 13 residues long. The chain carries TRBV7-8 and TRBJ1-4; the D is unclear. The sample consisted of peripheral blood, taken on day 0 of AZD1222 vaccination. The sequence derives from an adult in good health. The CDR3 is CASSLGRGEKLFF. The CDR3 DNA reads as TGTGCCAGCAGCTTAGGACGAGGGGAAAAACTGTTTTTT. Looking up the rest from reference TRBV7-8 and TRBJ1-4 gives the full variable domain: GAGVSQSPRYKVAKRGQDVALRCDPISGHVSLFWYQQALGQGPEFLTYFQNEAQLDKSGLPSDRFFAERPEGSVSTLKIQRTQQEDSAVYLCASSLGRGEKLFFGSGTQLSVL.